This T cell receptor beta chain appears in the sequencing data of a study of blood T cells in healthy people across ages. The germline CDR1 and CDR2 sequences are LGHNA and YSLEER. The CDR3 is 13 residues long. V was pared by 1 base and J by 5 bases, with 6 bases between. A J-beta primer mix and a sample-barcoded 5' primer were used in a second PCR of about 7 to 12 cycles. A single record per CDR3 protein comes from TCRdb applying MiXCR to the 5' RACE reads. Found here are 650,000 to 900,000 distinct CDR3 sequences, 60% to 80% of them singletons; the top ten hold roughly a quarter. The sequenced sample consisted of blood. This sequence was found in a man aged 25 to 40 in good health. V gene TRBV4-3 combines with J gene TRBJ2-4; D uncertain. CDR3 amino acids: CASSQGLENIQYF. In DNA, the CDR3 is TGCGCCAGCAGCCAAGGTTTGGAAAACATTCAGTACTTC.